This T cell receptor beta chain was found in a study of Tregs in tolerant kidney transplant recipients. For the study at large: An approximately 3-day belatacept mixed lymphocyte reaction, sometimes plus 5-day graft donor restimulation, preceded CD4+CD25+CD127- sorting. Recipient cells were told from donor cells by antibody staining.

This table comes from immunoSEQ multiplex PCR, and its TCRdb copy is limited to in-frame clones, with some not included. The sample carries approximately 44,000 clones, nearly 97% recorded once. With respect to this clone: What it recognizes is unknown.

This sequence originates from a human donor in good health. Sequencing was performed on Tregs from blood cultured with allogeneic cells.

CDR3 bases: TGTGCCAGCAGTTACTTCCGGGCCTCAGGAAAACTGTTTTTT. Amino acid sequence: CASSYFRASGKLFF. The rearrangement uses TRBV6-5 and TRBJ1-4, with D unresolved. Trimming took 1 base from V and 10 from J, leaving 13 bases between them. Germline loops: CDR1 MNHEY, CDR2 SVGAGI. The CDR3 extends over 14 amino acids.